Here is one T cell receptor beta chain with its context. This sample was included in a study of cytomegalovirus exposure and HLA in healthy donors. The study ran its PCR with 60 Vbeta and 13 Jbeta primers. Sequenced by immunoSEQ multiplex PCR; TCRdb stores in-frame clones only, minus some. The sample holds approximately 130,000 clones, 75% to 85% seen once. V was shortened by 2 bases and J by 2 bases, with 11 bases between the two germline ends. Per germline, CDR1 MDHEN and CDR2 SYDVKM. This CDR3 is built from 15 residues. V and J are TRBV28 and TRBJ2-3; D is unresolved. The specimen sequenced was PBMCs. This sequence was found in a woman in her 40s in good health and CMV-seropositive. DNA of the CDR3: TGTGCCAGCAGTTTACTAACCTTAATCACAGATACGCAGTATTTT. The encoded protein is CASSLLTLITDTQYF.